One and the same sample provided the 29 T cell receptor beta chains below, sequenced in a study of blood T cell repertoires in COVID-19. Sequencing was performed with immunoSEQ multiplex PCR; in TCRdb, only in-frame clones are kept and a portion is missing. The sample holds about 180,000 clones; approximately 88% are singletons and the top ten take about 7%. What was sequenced was peripheral blood. The receptors derive from a woman between 40 and 50 years old with COVID-19, enrolled during active disease.

The chain links TRBV11-2 to TRBJ2-1; D is possibly TRBD2 (6 bases). CDR1 SGHAT and CDR2 FQNNGV come from the germline V gene. The CDR3 is 15 amino acids. V dropped 6 bases and J dropped 5 bases, with 17 bases sitting between them. Here the CDR3 DNA reads TGTGCCAGCAGAAAGACCGCGGCGGGAAACAATGAGCAGTTCTTC. Its protein product is CASRKTAAGNNEQFF.

This clone showed up just a few times. The CDR3 protein is CASCSGGPNEQFF. CDR3 bases: TGTGCCAGCTGTAGCGGGGGGCCTAATGAGCAGTTCTTC. The V call is TRBV27, the J call TRBJ2-1; 10 nucleotides line up with TRBD2. After removal of 8 bases from V and 7 bases from J, the junction contained 5 bases not matched to a gene. The germline V gene has CDR1 MNHEY and CDR2 SMNVEV (reference sequence). The CDR3 sequence is 13 residues long.

The chain is built from TRBV6-5 and TRBJ2-3; 8 positions match TRBD2. The CDR3 spans 16 residues. V trimming: 3 bases; J trimming: 3 bases; junction bases outside the gene matches: 8. Germline CDR1 and CDR2: MNHEY and SVGAGI. CDR3 protein: CASSYGAGGRTDTQYF. DNA of the CDR3: TGTGCCAGCAGTTATGGGGCGGGGGGCAGGACAGATACGCAGTATTTT.

V and J are TRBV24-1 and TRBJ1-5; D possibly corresponds to TRBD1 (6 bases). V was clipped by 3 bases and J by 2 bases, with 10 bases between them. The CDR3 has 15 residues. CDR1 and CDR2 from the germline V gene are KGHDR and SFDVKD. The CDR3 DNA reads as TGTGCCACCAGTGATCCCGCAGGGGGCAATCAGCCCCAGCATTTT. This sequence encodes CATSDPAGGNQPQHF.

This clone was seen a few times. The CDR3 reads CASSLGHATYNEQFF. The DNA for the CDR3 is TGTGCCAGCAGCCTGGGACACGCCACCTACAATGAGCAGTTCTTC. V is TRBV3-1 (or the pseudogene TRBV3-2) and J is TRBJ2-1, with a weak D call TRBD1 (6 bases). CDR1 and CDR2 (germline): LGHDT, YNNKEL (reference sequence). The CDR3 runs to 15 residues. V lost 4 bases, J lost 2 bases, and 12 bases lay in between.

The chain carries TRBV7-2 and TRBJ2-7, with 7 bases fitting TRBD2. Germline-derived CDR1 and CDR2 are SGHTA and FQGNSA. This CDR3 is built from 16 residues. The ends lost 8 bases at V and 4 bases at J; junction bases unmatched: 17. The CDR3 DNA reads as TGTGCCAGCCGAGCTTCGGGAGGACTAGAGGGGTACGAGCAGTACTTC. As protein: CASRASGGLEGYEQYF. Drawing the rest from reference TRBV7-2 and TRBJ2-7, the complete variable domain is GAGVSQSPSNKVTEKGKDVELRCDPISGHTALYWYRQSLGQGLEFLIYFQGNSAPDKSGLPSDRFSAERTGGSVSTLTIQRTQQEDSAVYLCASRASGGLEGYEQYFGPGTRLTVT.

A word on this clone: The junction departs from germline at one end; a sequencing error may be responsible. The chain links TRBV3-1 (or the pseudogene TRBV3-2) to TRBJ2-1; D might be TRBD2 (5 bases). This CDR3 comprises 15 residues. Per germline, CDR1 LGHDT and CDR2 YNNKEL (reference sequence). The chain's CDR3 is CTSRQEGAPGNEQFF. The CDR3, as DNA: TGTACCAGCAGGCAAGAGGGAGCTCCTGGGAATGAGCAGTTCTTC.

V gene TRBV19 combines with J gene TRBJ1-2; D possibly corresponds to TRBD1 (5 bases). The CDR3 sequence is 13 residues long. The V end lost 5 bases, the J end lost 4 bases, and 11 bases lay between the germline ends. Germline V lookup: CDR1 LNHDA, CDR2 SQIVND (reference sequence). In nucleotides, the CDR3 is TGTGCCAGTAGTCAGGGTCGTCGCTATGGCTACACCTTC. Translated: CASSQGRRYGYTF.

The gene calls are TRBV13 and TRBJ2-5, with 8 bases fitting TRBD1. Losses at the gene ends were 6 bases for V and 4 bases for J; bases not matched to a gene: 7. Germline V CDR1 and CDR2: PRHDT, FYEKMQ (reference sequence). CDR3 length equals 14 residues. CDR3 sequence reads: CASSITGTGETQYF. CDR3 coding DNA: TGTGCCAGCAGTATAACCGGGACAGGAGAGACCCAGTACTTC.

This sequence joins TRBV4-2 and TRBJ2-2; TRBD2 is a possible D gene (5 bases). V was clipped by 0 bases and J by 3 bases, with 26 bases between them. Germline-derived CDR1 and CDR2 are LGHNA and YNFKEQ. There are 21 residues in the CDR3. CDR3 region: CASSQDQLLAFRSKDTGELFF. The CDR3 nucleotides are TGTGCCAGCAGCCAAGACCAACTTCTAGCCTTCCGATCGAAGGACACCGGGGAGCTGTTTTTT.

This sequence joins TRBV28 and TRBJ2-2, with 8 nucleotides matching TRBD1. Unmatched junction bases numbered 8, after V lost 10 bases and J lost 1 base. The CDR3 runs 15 residues. CDR1 is MDHEN and CDR2 is SYDVKM in the germline V gene. The CDR3 DNA sequence: TGTGCCACTGTAACTGGACAGGGGAACACCGGGGAGCTGTTTTTT. This codes for CATVTGQGNTGELFF.

The genes are TRBV28 and TRBJ2-7; TRBD1 is a possible D gene (6 bases). The CDR3 spans 15 residues. V was shortened by 7 bases and J by 3 bases, with 19 bases between the two germline ends. Germline V gene sequence: CDR1 MDHEN, CDR2 SYDVKM. In DNA form, the CDR3 reads TGTGCCAGCAAGGCTCCCGGGGACAACTTCTACGAGCAGTACTTC. Its translation is CASKAPGDNFYEQYF. The variable domain in full, completed from reference TRBV28 and TRBJ2-7, reads DVKVTQSSRYLVKRTGEKVFLECVQDMDHENMFWYRQDPGLGLRLIYFSYDVKMKEKGDIPEGYSVSREKKERFSLILESASTNQTSMYLCASKAPGDNFYEQYFGPGTRLTVT.

The gene calls are TRBV27 and TRBJ2-1; 8 positions match TRBD2. Germline CDR1 reads MNHEY; CDR2 reads SMNVEV (reference sequence). The V gene end was trimmed by 7 bases and the J gene end by 8 bases; junction bases not matched to a gene: 13. This CDR3 is built from 15 residues. The CDR3 DNA follows: TGTGCCAGCACCTTGGTGGTAGCGGGAATTGATGAGCAGTTCTTC. Protein: CASTLVVAGIDEQFF.

Concerning this clone itself: One junction end does not reproduce the germline sequence, and a read error may be involved. The rearrangement uses TRBV7-9 and TRBJ2-1; 11 bases line up with TRBD2. The CDR3 has 13 residues. Germline V gives CDR1 SEHNR, CDR2 FQNEAQ (reference sequence). The CDR3 DNA reads TGTGCCAGCAGCCTAGCGGGGGGAGTTGAGCAGTTCTTC. The encoded protein is CASSLAGGVEQFF.

This chain joins TRBV6-5 and TRBJ1-1; 8 bases match TRBD1. CDR3 length: 15 residues. With V trimmed by 7 bases and J by 5 bases, 12 bases remained unmatched. Germline-derived CDR1 and CDR2 are MNHEY and SVGAGI. CDR3: CASTYRRQGRTEAFF. The DNA for the CDR3 is TGTGCCAGCACCTACCGGAGACAGGGGAGGACTGAAGCTTTCTTT.

The chain is built from TRBV5-5 and TRBJ1-4; 9 bases match TRBD1. This CDR3 region has 17 residues. Germline CDR1 is SGHKS and CDR2 is YYEKEE (reference sequence). V was clipped by 1 base and J by 2 bases; unmatched bases: 6. The DNA for the CDR3 is TGTGCCAGCAGCTTGACAGGGGGCGCGGCCACTAATGAAAAACTGTTTTTT. Translated: CASSLTGGAATNEKLFF.

This sequence joins TRBV5-1 and TRBJ2-1; 11 bases map to TRBD2. This CDR3 spans 13 amino acids. Germline V gene data show CDR1 as SGHRS and CDR2 as YFSETQ. With 4 bases clipped from V and 13 bases from J, the junction kept 7 bases outside the gene matches. This CDR3 is CASSLPGLAAQFF. The CDR3 region has the DNA TGCGCCAGCAGCCTCCCGGGACTAGCGGCCCAGTTCTTC.

This chain links TRBV5-4 with TRBJ2-3; TRBD1 is a possible D gene (6 bases). The V gene's germline CDR1 is SGHNT and CDR2 YYREEE (reference sequence). V lost 2 bases to trimming and J lost 2 bases, with 15 bases between them. The CDR3 contains 16 residues. The CDR3 loop reads CASSLLPGANTDTQYF. The CDR3 coding sequence is TGTGCCAGCAGCTTACTACCAGGGGCGAACACAGATACGCAGTATTTT.

The chain uses TRBV25-1 and TRBJ2-5; D is perhaps TRBD2 (6 bases). The CDR3 sequence is 13 residues long. Looked up from germline, CDR1 is MGHDK and CDR2 is SYGVNS. Trimming pared 4 bases from V and 4 bases from J, leaving 10 bases between. The CDR3 coding sequence is TGTGCCAGCAGTGCCGGGGGTTCAGAGACCCAGTACTTC. Its protein is CASSAGGSETQYF.

The V and J genes are TRBV3-1 (or the pseudogene TRBV3-2) and TRBJ2-3, with 7 bases fitting TRBD2. The CDR3 consists of 14 residues. Germline V gene lookup returns CDR1 LGHDT and CDR2 YNNKEL (reference sequence). After removal of 5 bases from V and 4 bases from J, the junction contained 6 bases not matched to a gene. The CDR3 DNA reads as TGTGCCAGCAGCGGCGGGAGAGGGGCAGATACGCAGTATTTT. Encoded protein: CASSGGRGADTQYF.

The chain employs TRBV5-1 and TRBJ1-2; no firm D call. V was pared by 6 bases and J by 6 bases, with 15 bases between. CDR1 SGHRS and CDR2 YFSETQ come from the germline V gene. The CDR3 is made up of 13 amino acids. The CDR3 here is CASTSGRVDGYTF. DNA for the CDR3: TGCGCCAGCACCTCGGGGAGAGTGGATGGCTACACCTTC.

The rearrangement uses TRBV5-4 and TRBJ2-1, with 11 bases fitting TRBD2. The V gene's germline CDR1 is SGHNT and CDR2 YYREEE (reference sequence). The CDR3 is 14 amino acids. V gave up 9 bases and J gave up 6 bases; unmatched junction bases: 8. This CDR3 is CATLGLAGGNEQFF. The CDR3 DNA reads as TGTGCCACCTTAGGACTAGCGGGTGGCAATGAGCAGTTCTTC.

This clone was seen more than once but under ten times. This sequence joins TRBV11-2 and TRBJ1-5; 8 bases are shared with TRBD1. This CDR3 has 13 amino acids. Per the germline V gene, CDR1 is SGHAT and CDR2 is FQNNGV. V lost 5 bases to trimming and J lost 4 bases; unmatched junction nucleotides: 1. This CDR3 reads CASSRTGNQPQHF. CDR3 nucleotide sequence: TGTGCCAGCAGCCGGACAGGGAATCAGCCCCAGCATTTT.

The chain has TRBV18 and TRBJ1-6; D gene uncertain. The CDR3 has 15 amino acids. V lost 3 bases to trimming and J lost 7 bases, with 13 bases between them. Looked up from germline, CDR1 is KGHSH and CDR2 is LQKENI. CDR3 amino acids: CASSPSAGVNSPLHF. CDR3 nucleotides: TGTGCCAGCTCACCCAGCGCCGGGGTAAATTCACCCCTCCACTTT. Full variable domain (missing parts from reference TRBV18 and TRBJ1-6): NAGVMQNPRHLVRRRGQEARLRCSPMKGHSHVYWYRQLPEEGLKFMVYLQKENIIDESGMPKERFSAEFPKEGPSILRIQQVVRGDSAAYFCASSPSAGVNSPLHFGNGTRLTVT.

The V call is TRBV4-1, the J call TRBJ1-2, with TRBD1 matching 12 bases. The germline V gene encodes CDR1 MGHRA and CDR2 YSYEKL. This CDR3 is 15 amino acids long. V dropped 6 bases and J dropped 8; count of bases not matched to a gene: 10. CDR3 loop: CASRVSGTGGEGYTF. The CDR3 DNA reads TGCGCCAGCAGGGTTAGCGGGACAGGGGGCGAAGGCTACACCTTC.

The chain carries TRBV21-1 and TRBJ1-4. TRBV21-1 is noted as a pseudogene. The CDR3 is 15 residues long. Here the CDR3 reads CASSKRGGGNEKLFF. CDR3 nucleotides: TGTGCCAGCAGCAAAAGGGGAGGGGGTAATGAAAAACTGTTTTTT.

This sequence joins TRBV4-2 and TRBJ2-7; D remains unclear. Per the germline V gene, CDR1 is LGHNA and CDR2 is YNFKEQ. The length of the CDR3 is 13 residues. V was clipped by 0 bases and J by 4 bases, with 7 bases between them. This chain's CDR3 is CASSQEKHYEQYF. The CDR3 DNA is TGTGCCAGCAGCCAAGAGAAGCATTACGAGCAGTACTTC.

On this clone: Other DNA variants within this sample encode the same CDR3. V is TRBV19 and J is TRBJ2-1; 11 bases line up with TRBD2. Germline V gene sequence: CDR1 LNHDA, CDR2 SQIVND (reference sequence). The CDR3 sequence is 15 residues long. The junction had 2 bases not matched to a gene; V was cut back by 3 bases and J by 4 bases. The CDR3 sequence: CASSIGTSGYNEQFF. The DNA for the CDR3 is TGTGCCAGTAGTATTGGGACTAGCGGATACAATGAGCAGTTCTTC.

The chain has TRBV19 and TRBJ2-2; 11 bases are a match to TRBD2. The CDR3 consists of 17 residues. After removal of 5 bases from V and 1 base from J, the junction contained 6 bases not matched to a gene. Looked up from germline, CDR1 is LNHDA and CDR2 is SQIVND (reference sequence). The CDR3 sequence: CASSSVLAGGNTGELFF. Here the CDR3 DNA reads TGTGCCAGTAGTTCTGTTCTAGCGGGGGGGAACACCGGGGAGCTGTTTTTT.